This T cell receptor beta chain was recorded in a study of T cell responses to AZD1222 COVID-19 vaccine. Regarding the study as a whole: Females made up more of the donors, who were largely white British, and clonal diversity may have come out too low.

TCRdb keeps only in-frame clones here, not all; method: immunoSEQ multiplex PCR. In the table there are about 140,000 clones, approximately 90% of which are singletons. Germline V gene sequence: CDR1 SGHRS, CDR2 YFSETQ. The CDR3 extends over 14 amino acids. The V end was cut by 0 bases, the J end by 4 bases, with 10 bases between. Second-dose recipients at about 4 or about 12 weeks were treated as one pooled group. A remark on this clone: Its specificity is unknown.

This chain connects TRBV5-1 to TRBJ1-1; no reliable D call. The specimen comprised peripheral blood, sampled 28 days after the second AZD1222 dose. The source is an adult who received the AZD1222 COVID-19 vaccine. DNA for the CDR3: TGCGCCAGCAGCTTGGCGGGGATTTCCACTGAAGCTTTCTTT. Its translation is CASSLAGISTEAFF.